This T cell receptor beta chain was identified during a study of beta chain features in type 1 diabetes. Study-level results: The naive, central memory and Treg TCRB repertoires of patients appeared to be more similar to one another than those of healthy donors.

TCRB transcripts that were expressed got sequenced, as all of the isolated RNA had been reverse transcribed. Deep immunoSEQ sequencing covered naive, central memory and regulatory T cell samples. The table came from immunoSEQ multiplex PCR; TCRdb's copy has only in-frame clones and leaves some out. The data hold about 210,000 clones, with about a tenth observed a single time. Naive, central memory, regulatory and stem cell-like memory cells within the CD4+ compartment were sorted using CD45RO/CCR7/CD25/CD127/CD95/CD27. The CDR3 is 11 residues long. Germline V gives CDR1 DFQATT, CDR2 SNEGSKA (reference sequence). V was cut by 7 bases and J by 2 bases, with 9 bases left in between. This clone has ten or more counts. Its antigen is unknown. The sample holds other DNA sequences that translate to the same CDR3.

The chain links TRBV20-1 to TRBJ2-7; D not resolved. This TCR derives from a man aged 18 to 29 in good health. Sequencing was done on a sample of central memory CD4+ T cells from blood. The CDR3 loop is CSVRTAYEQYF. The CDR3 DNA reads TGCAGTGTACGCACAGCCTACGAGCAGTACTTC.